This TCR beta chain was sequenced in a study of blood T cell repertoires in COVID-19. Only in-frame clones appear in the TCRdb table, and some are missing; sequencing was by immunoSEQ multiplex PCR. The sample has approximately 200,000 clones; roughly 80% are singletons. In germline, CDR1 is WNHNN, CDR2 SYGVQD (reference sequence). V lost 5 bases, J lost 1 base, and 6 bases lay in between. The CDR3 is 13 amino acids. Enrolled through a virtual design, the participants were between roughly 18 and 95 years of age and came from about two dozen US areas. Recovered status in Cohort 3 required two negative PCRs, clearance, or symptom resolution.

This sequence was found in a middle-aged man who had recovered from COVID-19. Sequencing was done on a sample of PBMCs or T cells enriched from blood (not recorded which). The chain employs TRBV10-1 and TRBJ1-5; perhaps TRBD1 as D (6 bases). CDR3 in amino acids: CASSQGSNQPQHF. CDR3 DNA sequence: TGCGCCAGCAGTCAGGGGAGCAATCAGCCCCAGCATTTT.